This T cell receptor beta chain is drawn from a study of cytomegalovirus exposure and HLA in healthy donors. General study points: A link between a missense DCLRE1C variant and TCR beta V- and J-gene trimming emerged from a later analysis.

Primers included in the PCR were 60 Vbeta and 13 Jbeta primers. Profiling relied on immunoSEQ multiplex PCR, and the TCRdb table lists in-frame clones only, not all of them. The table shows 170,000 or so clones, with 80% occurring only once. This clone was counted between two and nine times. Its specificity is not known. The sequence was collected from a man in his thirties or forties in good health and CMV-seropositive. Material: PBMCs.

Written as DNA, the CDR3 is TGTGCCAGCACCCCGGGACAGATCAATCAGCCCCAGCATTTT. It encodes CASTPGQINQPQHF. The genes are TRBV6-1 and TRBJ1-5; 7 nucleotides align to TRBD1. The germline V gene encodes CDR1 MNHNS and CDR2 SASEGT. The CDR3 sequence is 14 residues long. Germline trimming cut 7 bases from V and 3 bases from J; bases unmatched to any gene: 6.